This T cell receptor beta chain emerged from a study of T cell responses to AZD1222 COVID-19 vaccine. Study summary: Second-dose recipients at about 4 or about 12 weeks were treated as one pooled group.

The junction had 1 base not matched to a gene; V was cut back by 1 base and J by 2 bases. The CDR3 is made up of 15 amino acids. CDR1 is SEHNR, CDR2 FQNEAQ, per germline (reference sequence). Sequencing used immunoSEQ multiplex PCR; TCRdb keeps in-frame clones, though not all of them. The sample has 90,000 to 120,000 clones, approximately 90% seen once. Study outcomes and limitations: Mapped onto spike, vaccine-associated CD4 TCRs spanned it and were dominant at 160-218 and 743-854. Clonal diversity was possibly underestimated; the donors were predominantly white British and more often female.

Concerning this clone: Antigen: not known.

This chain links TRBV7-9 with TRBJ2-3; 9 bases fit TRBD2. Sequenced here: peripheral blood, sampled on day 0 of AZD1222 vaccination. This sequence originates from an adult in good health. Here the CDR3 reads CASSLVAGATDTQYF. In DNA form, the CDR3 reads TGTGCCAGCAGCTTAGTAGCGGGGGCCACAGATACGCAGTATTTT.